Shown below are 28 T cell receptor beta chains from a single sample sequenced in a study of T cells after yellow fever vaccination. TCRdb redid the calling of the 5' RACE reads with MiXCR, one entry per CDR3 protein. The table lists approximately 350,000 distinct CDR3 sequences, around a tenth of them singletons. Sequencing was performed on PBMCs, taken on the day of the first yellow fever vaccination. The receptors here all came from a man aged 18-30 years who received the YFV17D yellow fever vaccine.

This clonotype came up a few times. The CDR3 is CASSYDGQGPYEQYV. The CDR3, as DNA: TGTGCCAGCAGTTACGATGGGCAGGGGCCCTACGAGCAGTACGTC. V gene TRBV6-2 or TRBV6-3 combines with J gene TRBJ2-7; D is perhaps TRBD1 (6 bases). The CDR3 runs to 15 residues. CDR1 and CDR2 from the germline V gene are MNHEY and SVGEGT. Trimming took 2 bases from V and 2 from J, leaving 13 bases between them.

This chain links TRBV7-2 with TRBJ2-3, with D hard to call. Deletions cut 5 bases from V and 1 base from J, with 13 bases between. Germline V lookup: CDR1 SGHTA, CDR2 FQGNSA. The CDR3 extends over 15 amino acids. The CDR3 DNA is TGTGCCAGCAGCCACTTTGCAAGCCGCACAGATACGCAGTATTTT. Translating gives CASSHFASRTDTQYF.

V is TRBV5-1 and J is TRBJ2-1; D gene unclear. The CDR3 consists of 14 residues. Germline-derived CDR1 and CDR2 are SGHRS and YFSETQ. V was cut by 4 bases and J by 10 bases, with 18 bases left in between. The CDR3 region is CASSLTLETDEQFF. In DNA form, the CDR3 reads TGCGCCAGCAGCCTCACACTTGAAACAGACGAGCAGTTCTTC.

In its sample, this clonotype was seen a few times. The CDR3 spells CAISSSLDTGELFF. The CDR3 coding sequence is TGTGCCATCAGCTCGTCTCTGGACACCGGGGAGCTGTTTTTT. The chain recombines TRBV10-3 with TRBJ2-2; D remains unclear. The CDR3 totals 14 residues. V was cut by 6 bases and J by 3 bases, with 11 bases left in between. Germline CDR1 ENHRY, CDR2 SYGVKD.

This rearrangement joins TRBV11-3 to TRBJ2-4; a weak D match, TRBD2 (5 bases). The CDR3 is 15 amino acids. Germline lookup yields CDR1 SGHNT and CDR2 YENEEA. V was cut by 2 bases and J by 10 bases, with 18 bases left in between. The CDR3 region has the DNA TGTGCCAGCAGCTTACGGTTGGGTACCGGGGAGATTCAGTACTTC. Translated, it gives CASSLRLGTGEIQYF.

The rearrangement joins TRBV7-9 to TRBJ2-5; D perhaps matches TRBD2 (7 bases). Per the germline V gene, CDR1 is SEHNR and CDR2 is FQNEAQ (reference sequence). The CDR3 length is 17 residues. V lost 11 bases to trimming and J lost 5 bases, with 30 bases between them. The CDR3 spells CAGLSGTLKIQGETQYF. DNA for the CDR3: TGTGCCGGACTGAGCGGGACACTCAAAATTCAGGGGGAGACCCAGTACTTC.

The chain employs TRBV20-1 and TRBJ1-1, with D unresolved. CDR1 is DFQATT, CDR2 SNEGSKA, per germline (reference sequence). This CDR3 contains 13 residues. The V end lost 3 bases, the J end lost 11 bases, and 19 bases lay between the germline ends. CDR3 coding DNA: TGCAGTGCTAGCGTCCTGGATCCACGAGGGGCTTTCTTT. Its translation is CSASVLDPRGAFF.

The V call is TRBV20-1, the J call TRBJ2-7, with a tentative D call TRBD2 (6 bases). The CDR3 extends over 14 amino acids. Trimming pared 5 bases from V and 2 bases from J, leaving 16 bases between. The V gene's germline CDR1 is DFQATT and CDR2 SNEGSKA (reference sequence). In nucleotides, the CDR3 is TGCAGTGCTCCCACGGCGGGGAGAACCTACGAGCAGTACTTC. It is translated as CSAPTAGRTYEQYF.

This clonotype turned up a few times. The chain carries TRBV6-5 and TRBJ1-1; possible D gene TRBD1, 5 bases. The CDR3 extends over 14 amino acids. Trimming stripped 2 bases from V and 4 bases from J, with 11 bases between. Germline CDR1 and CDR2: MNHEY and SVGAGI. The CDR3 DNA reads as TGTGCCAGCAGTTACAGCAGGGAGGGCACTGAAGCTTTCTTT. It codes for CASSYSREGTEAFF.

J is TRBJ2-1 and V is TRBV5-1, with TRBD1 identical over 8 bases. Germline values: CDR1 SGHRS, CDR2 YFSETQ. Germline trimming cut 2 bases from V and 0 bases from J; bases unmatched to any gene: 4. The CDR3 loop spans 16 amino acids. This CDR3 reads CASSLLGQGSYNEQFF. The CDR3 DNA reads TGCGCCAGCAGCTTACTTGGACAGGGCTCCTACAATGAGCAGTTCTTC.

This clonotype was detected ten times or more. The V and J genes are TRBV5-1 and TRBJ2-7; no definite D call. There are 13 residues in the CDR3. CDR1 is SGHRS and CDR2 is YFSETQ in the germline V gene. V was trimmed by 0 bases and J by 5 bases, leaving 9 bases between them. As DNA, the CDR3 is TGCGCCAGCAGCTTGGAAATACCGGACGAGCAGTACTTC. Amino acid sequence: CASSLEIPDEQYF.

This rearrangement joins TRBV5-6 to TRBJ1-1, with D possibly matching TRBD1 (6 bases). Germline assignment: CDR1 SGHDT and CDR2 YYEEEE. This CDR3 contains 15 residues. Trimming removed 7 bases at V and 0 bases at J, with 16 bases between. CDR3 protein: CASWSQGRMNTEAFF. CDR3 coding DNA: TGTGCCAGCTGGTCACAGGGAAGGATGAACACTGAAGCTTTCTTT.

This clonotype was detected once. The chain combines TRBV7-6 with TRBJ2-1, with 12 bases identical to TRBD2. Unmatched junction bases numbered 7, after V lost 6 bases and J lost 7 bases. The CDR3 contains 15 residues. Germline CDR1 SGHVS, CDR2 FNYEAQ. The CDR3 DNA sequence: TGTGCCAGCAGGGCCTCTAGCGGGGGGGTTAATGAGCAGTTCTTC. The encoded protein is CASRASSGGVNEQFF.

As concerns this clonotype: One end of the junction varies from germline; a read error may be responsible. The chain links TRBV5-1 to TRBJ1-1; TRBD1 might be the D (5 bases). There are 15 residues in the CDR3. Germline V gene sequence: CDR1 SGHRS, CDR2 YFSETQ. The CDR3 protein is CTSSSTTDMNTEAFF. In nucleotides, the CDR3 is TGCACCAGCAGCTCTACGACAGACATGAACACTGAAGCTTTCTTT.

This clonotype has only a few counts. The chain is built from TRBV12-3 or TRBV12-4 and TRBJ1-6, with a tentative D call TRBD1 (6 bases). The CDR3 totals 14 residues. Between the trimmed V and J ends, which lost 2 bases and 9 bases, there was a span of 11 bases. CDR3 nucleotides: TGTGCCAGCAGTTTACGGGGGGCTGGTTCACCCCTCCACTTT. Translating it yields CASSLRGAGSPLHF.

With respect to this clonotype: With a much larger clone just one base away, this may be a read error. This sequence joins TRBV9 and TRBJ2-7, with TRBD2 matching 9 bases. This CDR3 is 14 amino acids long. Germline V gene sequence: CDR1 SGDLS, CDR2 YYNGEE. CDR3 loop: CASIVAGASYEQYF. CDR3 bases: TGTGCCAGCATCGTAGCGGGGGCCTCCTACGAGCAGTACTTC.

Only a few counts were recorded for this clonotype. The gene calls are TRBV10-3 and TRBJ2-7, with TRBD1 matching over 9 bases. Per germline, CDR1 ENHRY and CDR2 SYGVKD. This CDR3 contains 14 residues. V dropped 5 bases and J dropped 4; count of bases not matched to a gene: 6. DNA of the CDR3: TGTGCCATCAGTTCCGGGACAGGGAAATACGAGCAGTACGTC. Translating it yields CAISSGTGKYEQYV.

The table lists this clonotype with many counts. The CDR3 spells CASSLRRSGAANTEAFF. DNA for the CDR3: TGTGCCAGCAGCTTAAGGAGGAGTGGGGCAGCTAACACTGAAGCTTTCTTT. The chain combines TRBV7-9 with TRBJ1-1; TRBD1 is a possible D gene (5 bases). CDR3 size: 17 residues. Germline lookup yields CDR1 SEHNR and CDR2 FQNEAQ (reference sequence). Trimming cost V 2 bases and J 2 bases, with 18 bases left between them.

The chain is built from TRBV5-6 and TRBJ1-6, with TRBD1 as a possible D gene (5 bases). The CDR3 runs 17 residues. Looked up from germline, CDR1 is SGHDT and CDR2 is YYEEEE. V shed 1 base and J shed 4 bases, with 15 bases lying between them. CDR3: CASSLPTAGKYNSPLHF. In DNA, the CDR3 is TGTGCCAGCAGCTTGCCGACAGCAGGGAAATATAATTCACCCCTCCACTTT.

This clonotype was counted a few times. The chain links TRBV20-1 to TRBJ2-5, with 7 nucleotides matching TRBD1. The germline CDR1 and CDR2 sequences are DFQATT and SNEGSKA (reference sequence). The CDR3 covers 14 residues. Trimming removed 3 bases from V and 0 bases from J; junction bases left unmatched: 4. The CDR3: CSARPGTDQETQYF. CDR3 DNA: TGCAGTGCTAGGCCCGGGACAGACCAAGAGACCCAGTACTTC.

This clonotype was recorded a few times. This chain joins TRBV19 and TRBJ2-7; either TRBD1 or TRBD2 may fit D (5 bases each). V lost 2 bases and J lost 1, with 12 bases in between. This CDR3 region has 15 residues. Germline CDR1 LNHDA, CDR2 SQIVND (reference sequence). CDR3 nucleotides: TGTGCCAGTAGTATACGGGGCCGACAGTCCTACGAGCAGTACGTC. Translating it yields CASSIRGRQSYEQYV.

This clonotype was recorded a few times. The V gene is TRBV29-1, the J gene TRBJ2-7; a weak D match, TRBD1 (6 bases). Trimming stripped 6 bases from V and 2 bases from J, with 11 bases between. The germline V gene encodes CDR1 SQVTM and CDR2 ANQGSEA. The CDR3 has 12 residues. The CDR3 loop reads CSVSTGTYEQYV. CDR3 DNA: TGCAGCGTGTCTACAGGGACCTACGAGCAGTACGTC.

Many counts were recorded for this clonotype. The chain uses TRBV5-1 and TRBJ2-3; TRBD2 agrees at 8 bases. Germline V lookup: CDR1 SGHRS, CDR2 YFSETQ. The CDR3 consists of 13 residues. With 4 bases clipped from V and 4 bases from J, the junction kept 2 bases outside the gene matches. DNA for the CDR3: TGCGCCAGCAGCCGGGGGGGCGCAGATACGCAGTATTTT. It is translated as CASSRGGADTQYF.

This clonotype was observed a few times. The V call is TRBV28, the J call TRBJ2-1, with 11 bases matching TRBD1. The V and J ends lost 5 bases and 5 bases, in that order; junction bases with no gene match: 5. CDR3 size: 15 residues. In germline, CDR1 is MDHEN, CDR2 SYDVKM. CDR3 protein: CASSTPGQGDNEQFF. DNA for the CDR3: TGTGCCAGCAGTACCCCGGGACAGGGGGACAATGAGCAGTTCTTC.

Many counts were recorded for this clonotype. The J gene is TRBJ1-2, the V gene TRBV7-2, with D hard to call. V lost 4 bases and J 9 bases, leaving 12 bases between the germline ends. Germline loops: CDR1 SGHTA, CDR2 FQGNSA. The CDR3 has 12 amino acids. This chain's CDR3 is CASSSRGIRYTF. DNA for the CDR3: TGTGCCAGCAGCTCAAGAGGGATACGCTACACCTTC.

V is TRBV14 and J is TRBJ2-1; D remains unclear. This CDR3 region has 11 residues. From germline, CDR1 is SGHDN and CDR2 FVKESK. The V end lost 1 base, the J end lost 12 bases, and 7 bases lay between the germline ends. The CDR3 sequence: CASSQVFPQFF. For the CDR3, the DNA is TGTGCCAGCAGCCAAGTTTTCCCGCAGTTCTTC.

This rearrangement joins TRBV6-5 to TRBJ2-2, with D possibly being TRBD1 (6 bases). The V end was cut by 2 bases, the J end by 2 bases, with 21 bases between. The V gene's germline CDR1 is MNHEY and CDR2 SVGAGI. This CDR3 spans 19 amino acids. The CDR3 region has the DNA TGTGCCAGCAGTTACAGGCCCCCACAGGGAGATAAAAACACCGGGGAGCTGTTTTTT. Its protein product is CASSYRPPQGDKNTGELFF.

The CDR3 region is CASSLETTSPQETQYF. The DNA for the CDR3 is TGCGCCAGCAGCTTGGAAACGACGTCGCCACAAGAGACCCAGTACTTC. The genes are TRBV5-1 and TRBJ2-5; D remains unclear. The CDR3 runs 16 residues. The germline V gene encodes CDR1 SGHRS and CDR2 YFSETQ. V was pared by 0 bases and J by 2 bases, with 14 bases between.